The 5 T cell receptor beta chains reported below all come from one sample, sequenced in a study of shared clonotypes between healthy human individuals. The data were produced by immunoSEQ multiplex PCR, yet TCRdb's version contains in-frame clones alone and is incomplete. Here the sample spans some 2,500,000 clones, 93% being singletons. Sequenced: naive CD4+ T cells from PBMCs. Subset reported: CD45RA+ positively selected. These receptors originate from a man between 18 and 29 years old in good health. Some clones in this sample may be carry-over from other donors' samples.

V is TRBV15 and J is TRBJ2-5; tentatively, D is TRBD1 or TRBD2 (6 bases each). The CDR3 length is 16 residues. Germline CDR1 LNHNV, CDR2 YYDKDF (reference sequence). V was clipped by 2 bases and J by 7 bases, with 20 bases between them. This CDR3 reads CATSRLPGAGWGTQYF. CDR3 coding DNA: TGTGCCACCAGCAGACTTCCGGGGGCGGGATGGGGGACCCAGTACTTC.

The chain links TRBV5-1 to TRBJ2-1, with 8 bases lining up with TRBD2. The germline gives CDR1 SGHRS, CDR2 YFSETQ. CDR3 length: 15 amino acids. V lost 4 bases, J lost 5 bases, and 8 bases stayed unmatched. The CDR3 is CASSQKLAANNEQFF. CDR3 in DNA: TGCGCCAGCAGCCAGAAACTAGCGGCCAACAATGAGCAGTTCTTC.

In nucleotides, the CDR3 is TGTGCCAGCAGCCTCAGCTCCTACGAGCAGTACTTC. Translation gives CASSLSSYEQYF. The chain recombines TRBV5-5 with TRBJ2-7; D ambiguous. Germline values: CDR1 SGHKS, CDR2 YYEKEE (reference sequence). V was pared by 4 bases and J by 0 bases, with 5 bases between. The CDR3 covers 12 residues.

The rearrangement links TRBV14 to TRBJ1-1, with TRBD1 matching over 7 bases. The J segment lost 1 base and the V segment lost 1 base, leaving 3 bases of the junction unmatched. Germline-derived CDR1 and CDR2 are SGHDN and FVKESK. This CDR3 has 15 residues. The CDR3: CASSQADRANTEAFF. CDR3 coding DNA: TGTGCCAGCAGCCAAGCTGACAGGGCGAACACTGAAGCTTTCTTT.

As regards this clone: The junction departs from germline at one end; a sequencing error may be responsible. V is TRBV30 and J is TRBJ1-5; the D is unclear. This CDR3 comprises 13 residues. CDR1 and CDR2 from the germline V gene are GTSNPN and SVGIG (reference sequence). The DNA for the CDR3 is TGTGCCTGGAGCCTCTGGGGTAGTACCCCGTTGTATTTT. This gives the protein CAWSLWGSTPLYF.